This entry lists 3 T cell receptor beta chains sequenced from one sample in a study of blood T cells in healthy people across ages. With a J-beta primer mix and a sample-barcoded 5' primer, a second PCR ran about 7 to 11 cycles. TCRdb reprocessed the 5' RACE reads with MiXCR, giving one entry per CDR3 protein. Of around 1.1 million distinct CDR3 sequences listed, less than 45% are singletons. Sequenced material: blood. The receptors were gathered from a man in his late teens or twenties in good health.

The chain combines TRBV15 with TRBJ1-1; D call uncertain. The CDR3 covers 15 residues. Trimming pared 0 bases from V and 1 base from J, leaving 9 bases between. The germline V gene has CDR1 LNHNV and CDR2 YYDKDF (reference sequence). For the CDR3, the DNA is TGTGCCACCAGCAGAGATATTGGAGCGAACACTGAAGCTTTCTTT. It is translated as CATSRDIGANTEAFF.

V and J are TRBV4-3 and TRBJ1-1; D perhaps matches TRBD1 (5 bases). This CDR3 comprises 15 residues. CDR1 and CDR2 from the germline V gene are LGHNA and YSLEER. Between the trimmed V and J ends, which lost 0 bases and 5 bases, there was a span of 13 bases. The CDR3 spells CASSQEDSRGTEAFF. The DNA for the CDR3 is TGCGCCAGCAGCCAAGAGGATTCGCGGGGGACTGAAGCTTTCTTT.

The chain combines TRBV6-5 with TRBJ2-2, with TRBD1 identical over 8 bases. CDR3 length: 15 residues. From germline, CDR1 is MNHEY and CDR2 SVGAGI. V gave up 2 bases and J gave up 3 bases; unmatched junction bases: 2. The CDR3 bases are TGTGCCAGCAGTTACCTGACAGGGGACACCGGGGAGCTGTTTTTT. Encoded protein: CASSYLTGDTGELFF.